This T cell receptor (beta chain) was recovered during a study of a mutant IDH1 vaccine in newly diagnosed glioma. Study-level background: Males made up roughly 60% and females about 40% of treated patients, whose mean age was roughly 40 years. It was at week 35 that visit V12 occurred, and at week 47 that visit V13 did.

Time point noted: week 47, end of study. It was 300 ug of mutant IDH1 20-mer peptide that made up each vaccine dose, given with topical imiquimod. The patients received vaccinations eight times, in weeks 1, 3, 5, 7, 11, 15, 19 and 23. Sequencing used immunoSEQ multiplex PCR; TCRdb keeps in-frame clones, though not all of them. In the table there are more than 30,000 clones, 84% of which are singletons. CDR3 length: 18 residues. Germline V gene sequence: CDR1 MGHDK, CDR2 SYGVNS. Trimming took 4 bases from V and 5 from J; bases not matched to a gene: 11. Regarding this clone: Its cognate antigen is unknown.

Sequences were derived from PBMCs, sampled from a glioma patient whose treatment included an IDH1 peptide vaccine. This receptor was obtained from a man under 40 with glioma. The chain has TRBV25-1 and TRBJ2-5; TRBD2 matches at 15 bases. The CDR3 reads CASSATPGLAGGRETQYF. In DNA, the CDR3 is TGTGCCAGCAGTGCTACACCGGGACTAGCGGGGGGCAGGGAGACCCAGTACTTC.